This T cell receptor beta chain appears in the sequencing data of a study of blood T cell repertoires in COVID-19. Study-level background: The samples span acute and convalescent COVID-19 from the United States, Italy and Spain. From T cells, B-cell-depleted T cells, or PBMCs came the material, which was cDNA or gDNA.

V dropped 4 bases and J dropped 5; count of bases not matched to a gene: 5. The CDR3 covers 14 residues. Germline CDR1 is SGHAT and CDR2 is FQNNGV. Per the study methods: The authors estimated nucleated cell counts from reference gene primer amplification. The protocol was immunoSEQ multiplex PCR, while the TCRdb copy is restricted to in-frame clones and leaves out a portion. For V, J and clone size, that table is used; D and trimming come from the DNA. The sample lists roughly 49,000 clones; roughly two thirds were seen once. Input material: peripheral blood. This receptor was obtained from a woman aged 70 to 79 with acute or convalescent COVID-19. The chain combines TRBV11-2 with TRBJ2-5; 9 positions agree with TRBD2. CDR3: CASSWAGGPETQYF. Here the CDR3 DNA reads TGTGCCAGCAGCTGGGCGGGAGGGCCGGAGACCCAGTACTTC.